Listed here are 29 T cell receptor beta chains from one sample, sequenced in a study of shared clonotypes between healthy human individuals. Measured with immunoSEQ multiplex PCR; TCRdb has only the in-frame clones, and not every one. Among 2 million to 2.5 million clones, approximately 95% were seen once, and the ten largest hold more than 0.1%. Sequencing used naive CD4+ T cells sorted from blood. Subset: CD45RA+ positively selected. These receptors all stem from a man aged 18-30 years in good health.

This clone was seen a handful of times. J is TRBJ2-5 and V is TRBV7-8; TRBD1 matches 8 bases. Germline assignment: CDR1 SGHVS and CDR2 FQNEAQ. Trimming took 5 bases from V and 1 from J; bases not matched to a gene: 12. This CDR3 spans 17 amino acids. The CDR3 is CASSETSTGAGQETQYF. CDR3 in DNA: TGTGCCAGCAGCGAAACATCGACAGGGGCCGGCCAAGAGACCCAGTACTTC.

V usage is TRBV11-2 and J usage is TRBJ1-6; D uncertain. Germline CDR1 and CDR2: SGHAT and FQNNGV. The CDR3 sequence is 14 residues long. V lost 3 bases to trimming and J lost 6 bases, with 9 bases between them. Here the CDR3 reads CASSFKAVNSPLHF. CDR3 DNA sequence: TGTGCCAGCAGCTTCAAGGCAGTTAATTCACCCCTCCACTTT.

The chain has TRBV7-2 and TRBJ2-7; perhaps TRBD2 as D (6 bases). The CDR3 consists of 15 residues. Per germline, CDR1 SGHTA and CDR2 FQGNSA. V dropped 3 bases and J dropped 2 bases, with 14 bases sitting between them. The CDR3 nucleotides read TGTGCCAGCAGCTTCCCTGAGGGAGGCCCCTACGAGCAGTACTTC. It codes for CASSFPEGGPYEQYF. Full variable domain (remainder filled in from reference TRBV7-2 and TRBJ2-7): GAGVSQSPSNKVTEKGKDVELRCDPISGHTALYWYRQSLGQGLEFLIYFQGNSAPDKSGLPSDRFSAERTGGSVSTLTIQRTQQEDSAVYLCASSFPEGGPYEQYFGPGTRLTVT.

The chain has TRBV28 and TRBJ1-5; a weak D match, TRBD1 (5 bases). Germline-derived CDR1 and CDR2 are MDHEN and SYDVKM. V was shortened by 6 bases and J by 4 bases, with 16 bases between the two germline ends. The CDR3 sequence is 15 residues long. The CDR3 DNA reads TGTGCCAGCAGCTCTGGGGGAATTGGGAATCAGCCCCAGCATTTT. Protein: CASSSGGIGNQPQHF.

The rearrangement joins TRBV10-3 to TRBJ1-1; no reliable D call. CDR3 length: 13 residues. Trimming stripped 5 bases from V and 0 bases from J, with 7 bases between. Germline lookup yields CDR1 ENHRY and CDR2 SYGVKD. The CDR3 DNA reads TGTGCCATCAGTCAAGTGATGAACACTGAAGCTTTCTTT. Amino acids: CAISQVMNTEAFF.

The V and J genes are TRBV6-6 and TRBJ1-2, with D unclear. V was cut by 4 bases and J by 10 bases, with 7 bases left in between. In germline, CDR1 is MNHNY, CDR2 SVGAGI (reference sequence). The CDR3 totals 10 residues. The CDR3 DNA reads as TGTGCCAGCAGTTCTGCTTCCTACACCTTC. It yields the protein CASSSASYTF.

This clone came up a few times. This CDR3 is also generated by other DNA sequences in the sample. The V call is TRBV30, the J call TRBJ2-5; perhaps D is TRBD1 or TRBD2 (5 bases each). The germline V and J ends were trimmed by 3 bases and 3 bases, with 5 bases remaining between them. Germline assignment: CDR1 GTSNPN and CDR2 SVGIG (reference sequence). The CDR3 is 11 residues long. In DNA, the CDR3 is TGTGCCTGGAGGGGGGAAGAGACCCAGTACTTC. Translated, it gives CAWRGEETQYF.

V is TRBV28 and J is TRBJ1-1; TRBD1 aligns across 9 bases. V lost 6 bases and J lost 1; bases outside the gene matches: 12. Germline V lookup: CDR1 MDHEN, CDR2 SYDVKM. The CDR3 runs to 17 residues. CDR3 region: CASRVTGGAGQNTEAFF. The CDR3 DNA is TGTGCCAGCAGGGTCACAGGGGGCGCGGGGCAGAACACTGAAGCTTTCTTT.

This chain connects TRBV9 to TRBJ2-7; TRBD1 matches at 9 bases. The germline CDR1 and CDR2 sequences are SGDLS and YYNGEE. The J segment lost 4 bases and the V segment lost 0 bases, leaving 5 bases of the junction unmatched. The CDR3 spans 15 residues. CDR3 loop: CASSVDEGQGYEQYF. CDR3 bases: TGTGCCAGCAGCGTAGATGAGGGACAGGGATACGAGCAGTACTTC.

Details on this clone: The sample carries other DNA sequences with the same CDR3. The gene calls are TRBV30 and TRBJ1-1; D gene unclear. The germline gives CDR1 GTSNPN, CDR2 SVGIG (reference sequence). Trimming shortened V by 0 bases and J by 6 bases, and 8 bases separated the two germline ends. The CDR3 consists of 12 residues. Here the CDR3 reads CAWSVGGPEAFF. The CDR3 nucleotides are TGTGCCTGGAGTGTCGGTGGTCCTGAAGCTTTCTTT.

This sequence joins TRBV5-1 and TRBJ2-3; D possibly corresponds to TRBD2 (6 bases). The germline V gene encodes CDR1 SGHRS and CDR2 YFSETQ. Trimming left V 6 bases short and J 0 bases short, with 17 bases between. The CDR3 is 16 amino acids. Written as DNA, the CDR3 is TGCGCCAGCACCGAGGGGCTAGCGCCTAGCACAGATACGCAGTATTTT. Residues: CASTEGLAPSTDTQYF.

The chain joins TRBV18 to TRBJ2-7; 8 bases fit TRBD2. The CDR3 has 14 amino acids. Germline V lookup: CDR1 KGHSH, CDR2 LQKENI. The junction had 1 base not matched to a gene; V was cut back by 2 bases and J by 1 base. CDR3 in DNA: TGTGCCAGCTCACCAGGGACTAGGTCCTACGAGCAGTACTTC. Protein: CASSPGTRSYEQYF.

V is TRBV20-1 and J is TRBJ1-1; D not certain. The length of the CDR3 is 11 residues. V shed 1 base and J shed 11 bases, with 11 bases lying between them. Per the germline V gene, CDR1 is DFQATT and CDR2 is SNEGSKA (reference sequence). The CDR3 bases are TGCAGTGCTAGAGTGCAAAATTCTGCTTTCTTT. Amino acid sequence: CSARVQNSAFF.

This clone was observed a single time. The gene calls are TRBV28 and TRBJ1-6; D possibly corresponds to TRBD1 (5 bases). The CDR3 extends over 13 amino acids. The germline V gene encodes CDR1 MDHEN and CDR2 SYDVKM. The V gene lost 5 bases and the J gene lost 13 bases, with 15 bases spanning the gap. The CDR3 loop is CASSPAGVAPLHF. The CDR3 nucleotides read TGTGCCAGCAGTCCGGCGGGGGTCGCGCCCCTCCACTTT.

This sequence joins TRBV6-1 and TRBJ2-5; D not resolved. The germline gives CDR1 MNHNS, CDR2 SASEGT. V lost 7 bases and J 5 bases, leaving 17 bases between the germline ends. CDR3 length equals 14 residues. In nucleotides, the CDR3 is TGTGCCAGCAACTCGCAGGCGCTGGGGGAGACCCAGTACTTC. Residues: CASNSQALGETQYF.

The rearrangement joins TRBV11-2 to TRBJ1-6, with D possibly matching TRBD1 (6 bases). CDR1 is SGHAT, CDR2 FQNNGV, per germline. V lost 7 bases to trimming and J lost 5 bases, with 18 bases between them. The CDR3 has 16 amino acids. CDR3 bases: TGTGCCAGCACCATATCCGGGAACAGGGATAATTCACCCCTCCACTTT. This translates into CASTISGNRDNSPLHF. The full variable domain, with the rest looked up from reference TRBV11-2 and TRBJ1-6, is EAGVAQSPRYKIIEKRQSVAFWCNPISGHATLYWYQQILGQGPKLLIQFQNNGVVDDSQLPKDRFSAERLKGVDSTLKIQPAKLEDSAVYLCASTISGNRDNSPLHFGNGTRLTVT.

The sample holds one count of this clone. This chain joins TRBV9 and TRBJ1-5; unclear D gene. V lost 2 bases to trimming and J lost 6 bases, with 12 bases between them. The length of the CDR3 is 14 residues. In germline, CDR1 is SGDLS, CDR2 YYNGEE. The CDR3 DNA reads TGTGCCAGCAGCGTGGGGTCCCTGGGTCAGCCCCAGCATTTT. This gives the protein CASSVGSLGQPQHF.

This clone is a singleton in its sample. The genes are TRBV6-6 and TRBJ2-5; D is perhaps TRBD1 (6 bases). CDR3 size: 13 residues. V was pared by 6 bases and J by 0 bases, with 8 bases between. Per the germline V gene, CDR1 is MNHNY and CDR2 is SVGAGI (reference sequence). CDR3 region: CASSRGYQETQYF. CDR3 sequence (DNA): TGTGCCAGCAGCAGGGGCTACCAAGAGACCCAGTACTTC.

The chain carries TRBV20-1 and TRBJ1-1, with D uncertain. The CDR3 contains 11 residues. The germline V gene has CDR1 DFQATT and CDR2 SNEGSKA (reference sequence). The CDR3 is CSLDGNTEAFF. DNA for the CDR3: TGCAGCTTGGACGGGAACACTGAAGCTTTCTTT.

The genes are TRBV5-6 and TRBJ2-3; 10 bases line up with TRBD1. Germline loops: CDR1 SGHDT, CDR2 YYEEEE. Trimming at V came to 4 bases and at J to 2 bases, leaving 4 bases not matched to a gene. The CDR3 has 15 amino acids. The CDR3 region is CASSPGTGVTDTQYF. The CDR3 DNA reads TGTGCCAGCAGCCCCGGGACAGGGGTCACAGATACGCAGTATTTT. The full variable domain, its missing parts supplied by reference TRBV5-6 and TRBJ2-3, is DAGVTQSPTHLIKTRGQQVTLRCSPKSGHDTVSWYQQALGQGPQFIFQYYEEEERQRGNFPDRFSGHQFPNYSSELNVNALLLGDSALYLCASSPGTGVTDTQYFGPGTRLTVL.

V is TRBV28 and J is TRBJ1-2; D gene unclear. The CDR3 sequence is 12 residues long. With 5 bases removed from V and 8 bases from J, the gap between germline ends came to 12 bases. Germline values: CDR1 MDHEN, CDR2 SYDVKM. Written as DNA, the CDR3 is TGTGCCAGCAGTCCAGGACTCGGGGGCTACACCTTC. Protein product: CASSPGLGGYTF.

The chain uses TRBV5-1 and TRBJ2-5, with TRBD1 identical over 9 bases. J lost 5 bases, V lost 4 bases, and 6 bases had no gene match. The CDR3 covers 14 residues. Germline values: CDR1 SGHRS, CDR2 YFSETQ. This CDR3 reads CASSRTGAEETQYF. In DNA form, the CDR3 reads TGCGCCAGCAGCCGGACAGGGGCGGAGGAGACCCAGTACTTC.

The rearrangement joins TRBV28 to TRBJ1-1; D remains ambiguous. V dropped 7 bases and J dropped 0 bases, with 9 bases sitting between them. The CDR3 totals 13 residues. Germline V gene data show CDR1 as MDHEN and CDR2 as SYDVKM. CDR3 in amino acids: CASTIHVNTEAFF. The CDR3 DNA sequence: TGTGCCAGCACCATTCACGTGAACACTGAAGCTTTCTTT.

V is TRBV6-1 and J is TRBJ1-2; possibly TRBD1 for D (6 bases). The CDR3 spans 14 residues. The germline V gene has CDR1 MNHNS and CDR2 SASEGT. Trimming cost V 0 bases and J 4 bases, with 9 bases left between them. As DNA, the CDR3 is TGTGCCAGCAGTGAAGCGGGGGGCTTCTATGGCTACACCTTC. Its protein is CASSEAGGFYGYTF.

J is TRBJ1-6 and V is TRBV6-5; the D gene is possibly TRBD1 (6 bases). Germline lookup yields CDR1 MNHEY and CDR2 SVGAGI. Between the trimmed V and J ends, which lost 0 bases and 11 bases, there was a span of 14 bases. The CDR3 consists of 15 residues. CDR3 nucleotides: TGTGCCAGCAGTTACTCGATTGATGGACAGACACCCCTCCACTTT. Translation gives CASSYSIDGQTPLHF.

The rearrangement joins TRBV30 to TRBJ2-1; D tentatively reads TRBD1 or TRBD2 (5 bases each). There are 14 residues in the CDR3. CDR1 is GTSNPN and CDR2 is SVGIG in the germline V gene (reference sequence). With 6 bases removed from V and 9 bases from J, the gap between germline ends came to 21 bases. CDR3 protein: CACPASANGGEQFF. DNA of the CDR3: TGTGCCTGCCCGGCCAGTGCGAATGGGGGTGAGCAGTTCTTC.

This clone came up once. V is TRBV4-1 and J is TRBJ2-4, with 10 positions matching TRBD2. The CDR3 is made up of 15 amino acids. Looked up from germline, CDR1 is MGHRA and CDR2 is YSYEKL. Trimming at V came to 4 bases and at J to 11 bases, leaving 11 bases not matched to a gene. The CDR3, as DNA: TGCGCCAGCAGCCTTATAACTTCTAGCGGGAGACTTCAGTACTTC. It yields the protein CASSLITSSGRLQYF.

The chain couples TRBV6-5 to TRBJ1-1, with TRBD1 as a possible D gene (5 bases). The ends were cut back, 2 bases at V and 2 bases at J, with 9 bases in the middle. CDR1 is MNHEY, CDR2 SVGAGI, per germline. This CDR3 has 14 residues. The CDR3 DNA follows: TGTGCCAGCAGTTACACGGGACCAAACACTGAAGCTTTCTTT. This translates into CASSYTGPNTEAFF.

Comment on this clone: The same CDR3 is also encoded by other DNA sequences in this sample. J is TRBJ2-7 and V is TRBV6-1, with 10 bases that match TRBD1. The CDR3 is made up of 14 amino acids. CDR1 is MNHNS, CDR2 SASEGT, per germline. Unmatched junction bases numbered 6, after V lost 6 bases and J lost 4 bases. CDR3 in DNA: TGTGCCAGCAGGACCGGGACAGGGGTGTACGAGCAGTACTTC. Translation gives CASRTGTGVYEQYF.